This T cell receptor (beta chain) was retrieved from a study of OX40 agonist ivuxolimab in advanced cancers. The wider study: People who had prior anti-PD-1, anti-PD-L1 or anti-CTLA-4 therapy could take part, and approximately 43% had some.

TCRdb's copy holds only in-frame clones and misses some; the assay was immunoSEQ multiplex PCR. The sample includes roughly 56,000 clones, roughly 84% of them seen just once. In the case of this clone: Its antigen remains unknown.

Whole-study results and caveats: On average, CD8+ T cells had more expanded clones than CD4+. The 0.1-3.0 mg/kg partial responders had among the lowest clonal expansion.

CDR3 length equals 16 residues. Trimming left V 2 bases short and J 3 bases short, with 15 bases between. Germline-derived CDR1 and CDR2 are MDHEN and SYDVKM. The chain recombines TRBV28 with TRBJ2-3; D unresolved. This sample comprised CD4+ or CD8+ T cells sorted from blood, obtained in a trial of the OX40 agonist ivuxolimab. The TCR comes from an adult with an advanced solid tumor such as melanoma, head and neck, liver or kidney cancer. In DNA form, the CDR3 reads TGTGCCAGCAGTTTAATGGCTCAGACCGAAACAGATACGCAGTATTTT. Translation: CASSLMAQTETDTQYF. The entire variable domain, with the rest obtained from reference TRBV28 and TRBJ2-3, is as follows: DVKVTQSSRYLVKRTGEKVFLECVQDMDHENMFWYRQDPGLGLRLIYFSYDVKMKEKGDIPEGYSVSREKKERFSLILESASTNQTSMYLCASSLMAQTETDTQYFGPGTRLTVL.